This T cell receptor (beta chain) was observed in a study of blood T cell repertoires in COVID-19. Across the whole study: Both acute and convalescent COVID-19 samples were obtained from the United States, Italy and Spain.

Per the germline V gene, CDR1 is MNHEY and CDR2 is SVGAGI. The ends were cut back, 8 bases at V and 2 bases at J, with 12 bases in the middle. The CDR3 is made up of 14 amino acids. Per the original data handling: Nucleated cell number was recorded as an estimate derived from reference gene primer amplification. The protocol was immunoSEQ multiplex PCR, while the TCRdb copy is restricted to in-frame clones and leaves out a portion. V, J and clone size reflect that table, while D and trimming were determined from the DNA. This table has roughly 100,000 clones, 70% to 85% appearing once. The TCR sequence derives from a man in his 70s with acute or convalescent COVID-19. V is TRBV6-5 and J is TRBJ2-2, with D perhaps matching TRBD1 (6 bases). Sequencing was done on a sample of peripheral blood. CDR3 amino acids: CASVMDRNTGELFF. The CDR3 nucleotides read TGTGCCAGCGTAATGGACAGAAACACCGGGGAGCTGTTTTTT.